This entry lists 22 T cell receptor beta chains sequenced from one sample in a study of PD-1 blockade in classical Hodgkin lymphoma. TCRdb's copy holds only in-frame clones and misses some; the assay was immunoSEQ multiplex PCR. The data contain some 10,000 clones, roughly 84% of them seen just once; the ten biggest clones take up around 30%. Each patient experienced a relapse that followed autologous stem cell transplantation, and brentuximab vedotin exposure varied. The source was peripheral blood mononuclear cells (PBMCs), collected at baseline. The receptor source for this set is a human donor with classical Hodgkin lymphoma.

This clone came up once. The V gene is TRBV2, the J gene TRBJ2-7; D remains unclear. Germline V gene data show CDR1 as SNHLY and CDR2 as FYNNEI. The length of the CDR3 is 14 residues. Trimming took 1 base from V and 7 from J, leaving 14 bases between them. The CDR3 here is CASSEGNYPREQYF. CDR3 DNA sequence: TGTGCCAGCAGTGAAGGGAACTACCCTAGGGAGCAGTACTTC.

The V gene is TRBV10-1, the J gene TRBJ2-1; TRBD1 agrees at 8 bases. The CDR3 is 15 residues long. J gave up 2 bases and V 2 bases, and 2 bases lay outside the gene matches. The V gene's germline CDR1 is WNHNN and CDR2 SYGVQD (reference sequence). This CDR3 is CASSEPDRAYNEQFF. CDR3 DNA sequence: TGCGCCAGCAGTGAGCCGGACAGGGCCTACAATGAGCAGTTCTTC.

CDR3 region: CASSEFPGSMPSGANVLTF. CDR3 coding DNA: TGCGCCAGCAGCGAGTTCCCAGGGTCCATGCCCTCAGGGGCCAACGTCCTGACTTTC. The chain has TRBV5-1 and TRBJ2-6, with D tentatively TRBD1 (5 bases). Trimming cost V 4 bases and J 4 bases, with 24 bases left between them. This CDR3 region has 19 residues. CDR1 is SGHRS, CDR2 YFSETQ, per germline.

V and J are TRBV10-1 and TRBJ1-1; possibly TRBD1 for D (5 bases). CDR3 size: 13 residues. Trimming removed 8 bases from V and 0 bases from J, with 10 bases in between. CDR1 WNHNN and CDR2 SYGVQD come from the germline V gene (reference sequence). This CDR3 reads CASPGTMNTEAFF. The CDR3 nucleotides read TGCGCCAGCCCCGGGACGATGAACACTGAAGCTTTCTTT.

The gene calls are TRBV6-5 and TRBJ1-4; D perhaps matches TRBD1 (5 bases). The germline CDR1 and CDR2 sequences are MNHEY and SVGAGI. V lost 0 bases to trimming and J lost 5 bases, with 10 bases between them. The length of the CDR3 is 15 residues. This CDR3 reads CASSYSGRGNEKLFF. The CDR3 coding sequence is TGTGCCAGCAGTTACTCGGGGAGGGGAAATGAAAAACTGTTTTTT.

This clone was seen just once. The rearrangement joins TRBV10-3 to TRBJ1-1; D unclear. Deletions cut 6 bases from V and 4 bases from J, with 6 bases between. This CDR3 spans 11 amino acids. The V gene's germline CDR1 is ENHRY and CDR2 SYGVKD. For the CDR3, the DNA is TGTGCCATCAGGAGCCTCACTGAAGCTTTCTTT. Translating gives CAIRSLTEAFF.

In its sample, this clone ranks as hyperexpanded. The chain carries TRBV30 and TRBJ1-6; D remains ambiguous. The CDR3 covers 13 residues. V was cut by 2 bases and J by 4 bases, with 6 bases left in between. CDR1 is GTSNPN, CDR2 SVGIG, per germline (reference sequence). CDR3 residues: CAWSHPYNSPLHF. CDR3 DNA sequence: TGTGCCTGGAGTCACCCATATAATTCACCCCTCCACTTT.

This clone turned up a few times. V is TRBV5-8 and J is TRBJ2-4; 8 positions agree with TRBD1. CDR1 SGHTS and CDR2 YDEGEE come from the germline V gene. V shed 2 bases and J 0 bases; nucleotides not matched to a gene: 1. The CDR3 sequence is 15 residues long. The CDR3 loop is CASSFGTGAKNIQYF. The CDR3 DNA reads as TGTGCCAGCAGCTTCGGGACAGGAGCCAAAAACATTCAGTACTTC.

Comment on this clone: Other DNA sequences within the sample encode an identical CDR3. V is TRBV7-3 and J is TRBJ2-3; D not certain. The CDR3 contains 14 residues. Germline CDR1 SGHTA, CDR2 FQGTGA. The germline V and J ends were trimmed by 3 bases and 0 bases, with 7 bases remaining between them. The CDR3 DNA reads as TGTGCCAGCAGCTTGGGATTGAGCACAGATACGCAGTATTTT. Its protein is CASSLGLSTDTQYF. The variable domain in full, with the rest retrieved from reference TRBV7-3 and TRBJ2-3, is GAGVSQTPSNKVTEKGKYVELRCDPISGHTALYWYRQSLGQGPEFLIYFQGTGAADDSGLPNDRFFAVRPEGSVSTLKIQRTERGDSAVYLCASSLGLSTDTQYFGPGTRLTVL.

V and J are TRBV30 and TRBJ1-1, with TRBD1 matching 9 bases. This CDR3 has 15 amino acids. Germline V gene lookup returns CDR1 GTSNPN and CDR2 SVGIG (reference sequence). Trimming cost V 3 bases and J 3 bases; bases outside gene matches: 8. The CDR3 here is CAWSRDRAIDTEAFF. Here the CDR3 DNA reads TGTGCCTGGAGCCGGGACAGGGCTATTGACACTGAAGCTTTCTTT.

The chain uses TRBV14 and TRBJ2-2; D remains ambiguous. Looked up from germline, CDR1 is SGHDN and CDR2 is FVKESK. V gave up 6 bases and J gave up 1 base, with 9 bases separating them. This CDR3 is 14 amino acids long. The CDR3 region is CASRAELNTGELFF. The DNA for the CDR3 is TGTGCCAGCAGAGCAGAACTGAACACCGGGGAGCTGTTTTTT. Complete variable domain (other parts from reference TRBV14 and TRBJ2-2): EAGVTQFPSHSVIEKGQTVTLRCDPISGHDNLYWYRRVMGKEIKFLLHFVKESKQDESGMPNNRFLAERTGGTYSTLKVQPAELEDSGVYFCASRAELNTGELFFGEGSRLTVL.

The CDR3 sequence is CAWSMGRSGNTIYF. CDR3 bases: TGTGCCTGGAGCATGGGACGGTCTGGAAACACCATATATTTT. The chain has TRBV30 and TRBJ1-3; tentatively, D is TRBD1 (5 bases). The CDR3 spans 14 residues. Germline values: CDR1 GTSNPN, CDR2 SVGIG (reference sequence). Trimming removed 3 bases from V and 1 base from J, with 10 bases in between.

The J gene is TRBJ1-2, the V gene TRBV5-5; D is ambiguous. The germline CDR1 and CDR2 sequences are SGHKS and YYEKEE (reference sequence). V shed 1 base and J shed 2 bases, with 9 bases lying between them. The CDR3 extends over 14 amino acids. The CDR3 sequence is CASSLLGLNYGYTF. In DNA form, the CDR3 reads TGTGCCAGCAGCTTGTTGGGGTTAAACTATGGCTACACCTTC.

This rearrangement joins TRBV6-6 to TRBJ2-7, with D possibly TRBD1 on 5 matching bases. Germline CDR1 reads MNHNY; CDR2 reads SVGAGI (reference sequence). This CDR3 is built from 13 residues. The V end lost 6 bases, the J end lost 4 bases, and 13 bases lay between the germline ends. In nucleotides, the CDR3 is TGTGCCAGCAGCCAAGGGGCCGAGTACGAGCAGTACTTC. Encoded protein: CASSQGAEYEQYF.

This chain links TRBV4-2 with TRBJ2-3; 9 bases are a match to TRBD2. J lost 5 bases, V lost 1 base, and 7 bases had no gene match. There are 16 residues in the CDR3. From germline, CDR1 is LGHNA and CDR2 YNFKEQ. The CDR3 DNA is TGTGCCAGCAGCCAAGTGGCGGGGGGGCCCCAAGATACGCAGTATTTT. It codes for CASSQVAGGPQDTQYF.

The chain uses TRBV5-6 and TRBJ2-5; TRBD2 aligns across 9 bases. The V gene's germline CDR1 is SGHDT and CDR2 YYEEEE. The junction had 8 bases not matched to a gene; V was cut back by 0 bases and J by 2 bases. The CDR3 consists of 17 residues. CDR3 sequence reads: CASSLAPPLAGQETQYF. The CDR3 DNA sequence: TGTGCCAGCAGCTTGGCTCCCCCCCTAGCGGGACAAGAGACCCAGTACTTC.

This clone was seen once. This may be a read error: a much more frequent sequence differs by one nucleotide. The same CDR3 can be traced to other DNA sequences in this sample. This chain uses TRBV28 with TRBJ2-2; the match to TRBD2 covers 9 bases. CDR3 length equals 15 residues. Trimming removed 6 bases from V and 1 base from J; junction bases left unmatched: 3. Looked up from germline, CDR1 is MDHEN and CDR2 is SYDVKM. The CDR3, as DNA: TGTGCCAGCAGACCGACTAGCGGGAACACCGGGGAGCTGTTTTTT. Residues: CASRPTSGNTGELFF.

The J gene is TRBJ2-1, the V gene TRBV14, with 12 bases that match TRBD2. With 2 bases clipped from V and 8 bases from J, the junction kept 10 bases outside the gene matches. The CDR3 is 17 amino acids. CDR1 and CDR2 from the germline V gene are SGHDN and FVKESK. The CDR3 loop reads CASSQLLLAGGFDEQFF. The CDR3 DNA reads TGTGCCAGCAGCCAACTCTTACTAGCGGGGGGTTTCGATGAGCAGTTCTTC.

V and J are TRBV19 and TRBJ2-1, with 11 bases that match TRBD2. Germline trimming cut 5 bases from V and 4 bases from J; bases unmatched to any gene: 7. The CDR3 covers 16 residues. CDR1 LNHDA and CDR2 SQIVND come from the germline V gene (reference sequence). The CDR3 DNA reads TGTGCCAGTAGTCCATGGACTAGCGGGCCTTACAATGAGCAGTTCTTC. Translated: CASSPWTSGPYNEQFF.

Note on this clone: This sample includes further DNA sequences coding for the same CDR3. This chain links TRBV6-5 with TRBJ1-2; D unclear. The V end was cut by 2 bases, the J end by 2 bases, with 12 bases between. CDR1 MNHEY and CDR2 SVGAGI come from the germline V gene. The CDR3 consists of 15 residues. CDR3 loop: CASSYDKSGNYGYTF. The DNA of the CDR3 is TGTGCCAGCAGTTACGATAAGTCCGGGAACTATGGCTACACCTTC.

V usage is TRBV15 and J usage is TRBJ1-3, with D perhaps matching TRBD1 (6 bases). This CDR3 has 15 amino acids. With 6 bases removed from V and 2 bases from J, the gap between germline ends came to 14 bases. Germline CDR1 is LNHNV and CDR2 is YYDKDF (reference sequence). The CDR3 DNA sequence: TGTGCCACCAGACCGTCTGGGGGCGCTGGAAACACCATATATTTT. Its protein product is CATRPSGGAGNTIYF.

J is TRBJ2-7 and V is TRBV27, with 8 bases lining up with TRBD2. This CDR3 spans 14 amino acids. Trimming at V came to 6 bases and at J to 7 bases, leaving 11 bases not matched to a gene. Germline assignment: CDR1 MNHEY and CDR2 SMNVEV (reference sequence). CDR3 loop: CASSPIAGFPEQYF. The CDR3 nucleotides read TGTGCCAGCAGCCCCATAGCGGGATTCCCGGAGCAGTACTTC.